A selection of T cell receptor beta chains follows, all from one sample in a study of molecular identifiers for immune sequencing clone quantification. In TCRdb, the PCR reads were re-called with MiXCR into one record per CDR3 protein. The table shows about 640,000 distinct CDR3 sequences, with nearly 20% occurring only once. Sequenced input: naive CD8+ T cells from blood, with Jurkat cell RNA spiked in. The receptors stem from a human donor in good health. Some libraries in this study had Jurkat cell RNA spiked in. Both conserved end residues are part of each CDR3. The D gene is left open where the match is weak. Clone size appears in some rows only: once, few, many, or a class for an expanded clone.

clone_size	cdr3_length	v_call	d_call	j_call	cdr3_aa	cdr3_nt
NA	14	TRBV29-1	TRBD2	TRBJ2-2	CSVKLAGYTGELFF	TGCAGCGTTAAACTAGCGGGATACACCGGGGAGCTGTTTTTT
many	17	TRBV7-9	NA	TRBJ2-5	CASSYPPLGSEQETQYF	TGTGCCAGCAGCTACCCCCCCCTGGGGTCGGAGCAAGAGACCCAGTACTTC
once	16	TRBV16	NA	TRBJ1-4	CASSQSAGAGGEKLFF	TGTGCCAGCAGCCAATCAGCCGGGGCAGGTGGTGAAAAACTGTTTTTT
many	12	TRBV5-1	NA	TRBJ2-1	CASLGVYNEQFF	TGCGCCAGCCTGGGGGTATACAATGAGCAGTTCTTC
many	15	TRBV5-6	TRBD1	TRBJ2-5	CASSPGTGGRETQYF	TGTGCCAGCAGCCCAGGAACAGGGGGCCGGGAGACCCAGTACTTC
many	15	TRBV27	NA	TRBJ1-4	CASANNRAAGEKLFF	TGTGCCAGCGCGAACAACAGAGCCGCTGGTGAAAAACTGTTTTTT
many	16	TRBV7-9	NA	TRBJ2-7	CASSSRGGRDSYEQYF	TGTGCCAGCAGCTCCAGGGGCGGCCGTGACTCCTACGAGCAGTACTTC
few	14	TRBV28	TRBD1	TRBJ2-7	CASSFQGVTYEQYF	TGTGCCAGCAGTTTTCAGGGGGTAACCTACGAGCAGTACTTC
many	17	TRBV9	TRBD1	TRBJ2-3	CASSPRRTGGITDTQYF	TGTGCCAGCAGCCCTCGTCGGACAGGGGGCATCACAGATACGCAGTATTTT
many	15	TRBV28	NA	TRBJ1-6	CASNLGQFRNSPLHF	TGTGCCAGCAATTTAGGACAGTTTAGGAATTCACCCCTCCACTTT
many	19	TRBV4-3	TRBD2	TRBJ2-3	CASSQDPGLAGVVADTQYF	TGCGCCAGCAGCCAAGACCCGGGACTAGCGGGAGTTGTTGCAGATACGCAGTATTTT
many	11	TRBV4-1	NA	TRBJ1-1	CASSQETEAFF	TGCGCCAGCAGCCAAGAGACTGAAGCTTTCTTT
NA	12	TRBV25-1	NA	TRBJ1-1	CASGLENTEAFF	TGTGCCAGCGGGTTGGAGAACACTGAAGCTTTCTTT
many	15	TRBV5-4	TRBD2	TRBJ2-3	CASSQWGGVADTQYF	TGTGCCAGCAGCCAATGGGGGGGAGTCGCAGATACGCAGTATTTT
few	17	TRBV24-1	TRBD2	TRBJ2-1	CATSDSLAGVSYNEQFF	TGTGCCACCAGTGATTCACTAGCGGGAGTGTCCTACAATGAGCAGTTCTTC
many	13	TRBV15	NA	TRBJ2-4	CATRSSGADIQYF	TGTGCCACCAGATCTTCGGGGGCGGACATTCAGTACTTC
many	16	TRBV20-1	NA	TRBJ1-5	CSARDLAGRVGQPQHF	TGCAGTGCTAGAGATCTGGCAGGGAGAGTCGGTCAGCCCCAGCATTTT
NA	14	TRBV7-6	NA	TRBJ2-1	CASSPPGHYNEQFF	TGTGCCAGCAGCCCACCGGGACACTACAATGAGCAGTTCTTC
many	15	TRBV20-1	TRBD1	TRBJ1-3	CSASWTGEEGNTIYF	TGCAGTGCTAGCTGGACAGGGGAAGAAGGAAACACCATATATTTT
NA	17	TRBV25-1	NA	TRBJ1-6	CASRLNTDGDYNSPLHF	TGTGCCAGCAGATTAAATACGGACGGGGACTATAATTCACCCCTCCACTTT
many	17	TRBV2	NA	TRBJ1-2	CASSDPLVDRTNYGYTF	TGTGCCAGCAGTGATCCTCTCGTAGACAGGACAAACTATGGCTACACCTTC
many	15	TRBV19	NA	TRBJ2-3	CASSIGGQYTDTQYF	TGTGCCAGTAGTATCGGGGGACAGTACACAGATACGCAGTATTTT
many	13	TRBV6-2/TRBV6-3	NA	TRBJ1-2	CASSRPTSYGYTF	TGTGCCAGCAGTCGTCCGACTTCCTATGGCTACACCTTC
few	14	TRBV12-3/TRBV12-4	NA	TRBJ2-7	CASSSISAGNEQYF	TGTGCCAGCAGTTCAATATCTGCGGGGAACGAGCAGTACTTC
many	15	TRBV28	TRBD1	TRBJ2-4	CASGQGARDKNIQYF	TGTGCCAGCGGACAGGGGGCGCGGGACAAAAACATTCAGTACTTC
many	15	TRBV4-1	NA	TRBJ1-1	CASSRFMTENTEAFF	TGCGCCAGCAGCCGATTTATGACAGAAAACACTGAAGCTTTCTTT
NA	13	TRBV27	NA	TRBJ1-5	CASRDRKNQPQHF	TGTGCCAGCCGAGACAGGAAGAATCAGCCCCAGCATTTT
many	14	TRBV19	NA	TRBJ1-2	CASSTSGGGYGYTF	TGTGCCAGTAGCACCAGCGGAGGAGGCTATGGCTACACCTTC
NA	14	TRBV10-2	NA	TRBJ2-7	CASSDGQTRYEQYF	TGCGCCAGCAGTGATGGTCAAACCAGGTACGAGCAGTACTTC
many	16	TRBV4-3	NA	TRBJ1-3	CASSQDPASSGNTIYF	TGCGCCAGCAGCCAAGATCCAGCGAGCTCTGGAAACACCATATATTTT
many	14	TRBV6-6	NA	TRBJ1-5	CASSYGMGNQPQHF	TGTGCCAGCAGTTACGGGATGGGCAATCAGCCCCAGCATTTT
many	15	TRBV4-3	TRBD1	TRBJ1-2	CASSQEPGQVYGYTF	TGCGCCAGCAGCCAAGAACCTGGACAGGTCTATGGCTACACCTTC
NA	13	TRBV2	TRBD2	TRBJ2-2	CASTEREEGELFF	TGTGCCAGCACGGAGCGGGAGGAGGGGGAGCTGTTTTTT
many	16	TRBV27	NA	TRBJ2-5	CASSPRPVMGVETQYF	TGTGCCAGCAGCCCCCGCCCGGTGATGGGGGTAGAGACCCAGTACTTC
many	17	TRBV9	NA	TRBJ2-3	CASSAQGGGGSTDTQYF	TGTGCCAGCAGCGCCCAGGGGGGCGGGGGAAGCACAGATACGCAGTATTTT
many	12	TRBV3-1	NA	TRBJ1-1	CASSQVSGGAFF	TGTGCCAGCAGCCAAGTTTCGGGGGGAGCTTTCTTT
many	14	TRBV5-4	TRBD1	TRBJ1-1	CASSPQDRATEAFF	TGTGCCAGCAGCCCCCAGGACAGGGCCACTGAAGCTTTCTTT
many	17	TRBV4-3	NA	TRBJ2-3	CASSQDLPSTSTDTQYF	TGCGCCAGCAGCCAAGACCTCCCCAGCACTAGCACAGATACGCAGTATTTT
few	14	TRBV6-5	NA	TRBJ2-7	CASSFNFRAYEQYF	TGTGCCAGCAGTTTCAATTTTCGGGCCTACGAGCAGTACTTC
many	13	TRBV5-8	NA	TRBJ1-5	CASSLRENQPQHF	TGTGCCAGCAGCTTGAGGGAAAATCAGCCCCAGCATTTT
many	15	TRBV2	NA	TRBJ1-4	CASRKFEESNEKLFF	TGTGCCAGCAGAAAATTTGAGGAATCTAATGAAAAACTGTTTTTT
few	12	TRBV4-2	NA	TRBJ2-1	CASSQDTREQFF	TGTGCCAGCAGCCAAGATACCAGGGAGCAGTTCTTC
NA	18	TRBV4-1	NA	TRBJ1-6	CASSQGQQASSYNSPLHF	TGCGCCAGCAGCCAAGGCCAACAGGCAAGCTCCTATAATTCACCCCTCCACTTT
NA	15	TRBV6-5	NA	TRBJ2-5	CASSYLGQTLETQYF	TGTGCCAGCAGTTACCTTGGACAAACCCTAGAGACCCAGTACTTC
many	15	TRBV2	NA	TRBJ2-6	CASSYRTSGANVLTF	TGTGCCAGCAGTTATCGAACCTCTGGGGCCAACGTCCTGACTTTC
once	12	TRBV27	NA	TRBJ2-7	CASRTGNYERYF	TGTGCCAGCAGAACCGGGAACTACGAGCGGTACTTC
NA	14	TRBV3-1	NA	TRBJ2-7	CASSEPTHPYEQYF	TGTGCCAGCAGCGAACCGACACATCCCTACGAGCAGTACTTC
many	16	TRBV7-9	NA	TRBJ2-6	CASSPRIPVEANVLTF	TGTGCCAGCAGCCCACGAATCCCAGTCGAGGCCAACGTCCTGACTTTC
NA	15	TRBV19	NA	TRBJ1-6	CASSLDTGDNSPLHF	TGTGCCAGTAGTCTGGACACAGGCGATAATTCACCCCTCCACTTT
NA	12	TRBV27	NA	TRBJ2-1	CASSSPGNEQSF	TGTGCCAGCAGTTCCCCCGGCAATGAGCAGTCCTTC
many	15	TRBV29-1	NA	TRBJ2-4	CSVENQSVGKNIQYF	TGCAGCGTTGAAAACCAAAGCGTAGGCAAAAACATTCAGTACTTC
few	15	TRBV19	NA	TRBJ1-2	CASSIAGGGNYGYTF	TGTGCCAGTAGTATAGCCGGGGGCGGTAACTATGGCTACACCTTC
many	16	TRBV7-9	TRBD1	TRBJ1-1	CASSLALQGVYTEAFF	TGTGCCAGCAGCTTAGCGCTTCAGGGGGTTTATACTGAAGCTTTCTTT
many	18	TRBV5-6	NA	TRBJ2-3	CASSLGVRPAIFTDTQYF	TGTGCCAGCAGCTTGGGGGTTCGGCCGGCGATATTCACAGATACGCAGTATTTT